The clone carrying this T cell receptor beta chain came up many times. Moderate-to-severe activity, CAS at least 3, NOSPECS at least 4 and duration under 3 months characterized donors with ophthalmopathy. Serum thyroxine and TRAb, along with clinical symptoms, thyroid ultrasound and orbital computed tomography, were what diagnosis relied on. The PBMCs were taken from 10 ml of fresh peripheral blood. Amplifying from RNA transcripts, the study obtained TCR beta CDR3 regions. First-round RT-PCR employed HTBI primers, with a second-round multiplex PCR after it. TCRdb ran MiXCR on the multiplex PCR reads and lists one entry per CDR3 protein. In the table there are 300,000 or so distinct CDR3 sequences, roughly 16% of which are singletons. This sample stems from a study of Graves' ophthalmopathy and Graves' hyperthyroidism. Study context: Peripheral blood samples were taken at initial diagnosis, before any treatment.

Germline values: CDR1 SGHTA, CDR2 FQGNSA. The CDR3 is made up of 14 amino acids. V shed 5 bases and J shed 5 bases, with 12 bases lying between them. This chain links TRBV7-2 with TRBJ2-2; D is ambiguous. The source material was peripheral blood. The TCR sequence derives from an adult man with Graves' ophthalmopathy. CDR3 coding DNA: TGTGCCAGCAGCCTGGGCGGAAGGACCGGGGAGCTGTTTTTT. Amino acids: CASSLGGRTGELFF.